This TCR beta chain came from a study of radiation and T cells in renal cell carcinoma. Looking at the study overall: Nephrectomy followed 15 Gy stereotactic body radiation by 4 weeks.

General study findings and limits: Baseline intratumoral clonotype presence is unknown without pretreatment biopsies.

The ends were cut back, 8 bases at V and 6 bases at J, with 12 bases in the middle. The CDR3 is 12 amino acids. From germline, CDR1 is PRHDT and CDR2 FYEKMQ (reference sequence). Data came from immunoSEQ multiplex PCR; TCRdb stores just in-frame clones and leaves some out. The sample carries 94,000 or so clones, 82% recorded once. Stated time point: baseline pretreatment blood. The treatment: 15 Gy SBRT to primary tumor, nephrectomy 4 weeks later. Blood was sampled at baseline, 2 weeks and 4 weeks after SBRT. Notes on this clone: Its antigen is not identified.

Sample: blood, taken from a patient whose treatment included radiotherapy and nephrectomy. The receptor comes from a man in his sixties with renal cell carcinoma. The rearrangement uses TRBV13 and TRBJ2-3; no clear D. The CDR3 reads CASGSNLDTQYF. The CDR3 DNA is TGTGCCAGCGGATCCAACTTGGATACGCAGTATTTT.